Listed below are T cell receptor beta chains from one sample, sequenced in a study of blood T cell repertoires in COVID-19. Repertoires were generated with immunoSEQ multiplex PCR, while TCRdb's copy carries only in-frame clones and drops some. This table has 150,000 to 160,000 clones, about 90% appearing once. The sequencing input was peripheral blood. These receptors were obtained from a man in his fifties with acute or convalescent COVID-19. The CDR3 runs from the conserved cysteine through the conserved F or W. The order of the fields is CDR3 protein, J gene, V gene.

CDR3aa: CASSEIQIMNTEAFF; j_gene: TRBJ1-1; v_gene: TRBV6-1
CDR3aa: CASSLMTEISTDTQYF; j_gene: TRBJ2-3; v_gene: TRBV28
CDR3aa: CASGGTGNHEQYF; j_gene: TRBJ2-7; v_gene: TRBV2
CDR3aa: CASSPYSATNEKLFF; j_gene: TRBJ1-4; v_gene: TRBV5-1
CDR3aa: CASSPPRQGSGGNYGYTF; j_gene: TRBJ1-2; v_gene: TRBV19
CDR3aa: CASSHLEGGGRNSPLHF; j_gene: TRBJ1-6; v_gene: TRBV28
CDR3aa: CAWSVRTSGDNEQFF; j_gene: TRBJ2-1; v_gene: TRBV30
CDR3aa: CASSYSTRAEDTGELFF; j_gene: TRBJ2-2; v_gene: TRBV6-2/TRBV6-3
CDR3aa: CASSLGKGESYNSPLHF; j_gene: TRBJ1-6; v_gene: TRBV4-1
CDR3aa: CASNREVYNEQFF; j_gene: TRBJ2-1; v_gene: TRBV5-5
CDR3aa: CASSTTTGNEQFF; j_gene: TRBJ2-1; v_gene: TRBV5-1
CDR3aa: CASSFSNEQFF; j_gene: TRBJ2-1; v_gene: TRBV5-6
CDR3aa: CASSYSGTVTYGYTF; j_gene: TRBJ1-2; v_gene: TRBV6-2/TRBV6-3
CDR3aa: CASSLRRTASGYTF; j_gene: TRBJ1-2; v_gene: TRBV28
CDR3aa: CASSAGRVTDTQYF; j_gene: TRBJ2-3; v_gene: TRBV2
CDR3aa: CASSQTFLGQIAYNEQFF; j_gene: TRBJ2-1; v_gene: TRBV5-4
CDR3aa: CASSYSHGDHQPQHF; j_gene: TRBJ1-5; v_gene: TRBV6-6